The 30 T cell receptor beta chains given below trace back to one sample, sequenced in a study of long-term antiretroviral therapy in people with HIV. immunoSEQ v3.0 was run at survey level. The table came from immunoSEQ multiplex PCR; TCRdb's copy has only in-frame clones and leaves some out. The repertoire holds about 16,000 clones, with 70% to 80% as singletons. The input for sequencing was unsorted PBMCs, taken 2.1 years after starting antiretroviral therapy. These receptors all come from a man aged 35 to 55 with HIV.

V and J are TRBV7-9 and TRBJ2-1; D might be TRBD1 or TRBD2, each matching 5 bases. CDR3 size: 12 residues. V was shortened by 3 bases and J by 7 bases, with 7 bases between the two germline ends. CDR1 SEHNR and CDR2 FQNEAQ come from the germline V gene (reference sequence). This CDR3 reads CASSLGVNEQFF. In DNA, the CDR3 is TGTGCCAGCAGCTTGGGGGTAAATGAGCAGTTCTTC.

The J gene is TRBJ2-5, the V gene TRBV18; D is undetermined. The germline V gene encodes CDR1 KGHSH and CDR2 LQKENI. The CDR3 is 12 amino acids. V shed 2 bases and J shed 6 bases, with 7 bases lying between them. For the CDR3, the DNA is TGTGCCAGCTCACCAGAGAGGAAGACCCAGTACTTC. Translated: CASSPERKTQYF.

The chain links TRBV6-1 to TRBJ1-5, with D possibly matching TRBD1 (6 bases). CDR3 size: 15 residues. CDR1 and CDR2 from the germline V gene are MNHNS and SASEGT. V lost 4 bases and J lost 3, with 13 bases in between. As DNA, the CDR3 is TGTGCCAGCAGTGGGGGGGGCGGACTCAATCAGCCCCAGCATTTT. It is translated as CASSGGGGLNQPQHF.

This chain connects TRBV11-3 to TRBJ2-1; TRBD2 matches at 7 bases. Germline-derived CDR1 and CDR2 are SGHNT and YENEEA. Unmatched junction bases numbered 3, after V lost 3 bases and J lost 4 bases. This CDR3 is built from 14 residues. CDR3 DNA sequence: TGTGCCAGCAGCTTTGGGGGGGAGTACAATGAGCAGTTCTTC. This translates into CASSFGGEYNEQFF. The full variable domain, completed using reference TRBV11-3 and TRBJ2-1, is EAGVVQSPRYKIIEKKQPVAFWCNPISGHNTLYWYLQNLGQGPELLIRYENEEAVDDSQLPKDRFSAERLKGVDSTLKIQPAELGDSAVYLCASSFGGEYNEQFFGPGTRLTVL.

V usage is TRBV19 and J usage is TRBJ2-5; possibly TRBD1 for D (5 bases). Trimming removed 5 bases at V and 2 bases at J, with 9 bases between. This CDR3 is built from 13 residues. CDR1 is LNHDA, CDR2 SQIVND, per germline (reference sequence). In DNA form, the CDR3 reads TGTGCCAGTAGTCCTGGGGCACAAGAGACCCAGTACTTC. It codes for CASSPGAQETQYF.

DNA of the CDR3: TGCGCCAGCAGCCAAGATAAGACTTACGAGCAGTACTTC. It is translated as CASSQDKTYEQYF. The chain combines TRBV4-1 with TRBJ2-7; D is ambiguous. The CDR3 totals 13 residues. Germline CDR1 MGHRA, CDR2 YSYEKL. V was pared by 0 bases and J by 4 bases, with 7 bases between.

The genes are TRBV5-4 and TRBJ2-5; tentatively, D is TRBD2 (7 bases). The V gene lost 0 bases and the J gene lost 9 bases, with 21 bases spanning the gap. The CDR3 has 16 residues. CDR1 is SGHNT, CDR2 YYREEE, per germline (reference sequence). The CDR3 DNA follows: TGTGCCAGCAGCTTGGGGGCGGGGGCCGCGGGGTCAGCCCAGTACTTC. It codes for CASSLGAGAAGSAQYF.

The sample holds one count of this clone. The chain couples TRBV2 to TRBJ1-2; D is ambiguous. The germline V and J ends were trimmed by 10 bases and 5 bases, with 17 bases remaining between them. The CDR3 spans 13 residues. CDR1 and CDR2 (germline): SNHLY, FYNNEI. DNA of the CDR3: TGTGCCAAAACGCGGGGAGGAGGGTATGGCTACACCTTC. It codes for CAKTRGGGYGYTF.

The chain joins TRBV6-1 to TRBJ2-7; 7 positions match TRBD2. Germline trimming cut 8 bases from V and 1 base from J; bases unmatched to any gene: 5. This CDR3 region has 13 residues. Germline values: CDR1 MNHNS, CDR2 SASEGT. The CDR3 reads CASPREGSYEQYF. The DNA for the CDR3 is TGTGCCAGCCCTAGGGAGGGATCCTACGAGCAGTACTTC.

The chain joins TRBV15 to TRBJ1-1; no definite D call. Germline V gene sequence: CDR1 LNHNV, CDR2 YYDKDF (reference sequence). The CDR3 is made up of 15 amino acids. The V and J ends lost 2 bases and 2 bases respectively, with 12 bases between them. The CDR3 sequence: CATSRPRSYNTEAFF. The CDR3, as DNA: TGTGCCACCAGCAGACCCCGGAGTTATAACACTGAAGCTTTCTTT.

The chain employs TRBV29-1 and TRBJ2-1; 8 bases line up with TRBD1. The CDR3 length is 14 residues. The germline CDR1 and CDR2 sequences are SQVTM and ANQGSEA. The ends lost 0 bases at V and 8 bases at J; junction bases unmatched: 6. DNA of the CDR3: TGCAGCGTTGAAGACCAGGGGGCTTTGGATGAGCAGTTCTTC. Its protein is CSVEDQGALDEQFF.

The chain employs TRBV29-1 and TRBJ1-1; possibly TRBD1 for D (5 bases). Trimming removed 2 bases from V and 4 bases from J, with 14 bases in between. This CDR3 has 14 amino acids. CDR1 is SQVTM and CDR2 is ANQGSEA in the germline V gene. Written as DNA, the CDR3 is TGCAGCGTTGAACTCCAGGTGAGGGGCACTGAAGCTTTCTTT. This gives the protein CSVELQVRGTEAFF.

The J gene is TRBJ2-1, the V gene TRBV7-9; 14 bases are a match to TRBD2. Germline trimming cut 5 bases from V and 6 bases from J; bases unmatched to any gene: 9. Germline V gives CDR1 SEHNR, CDR2 FQNEAQ (reference sequence). The CDR3 spans 17 residues. The CDR3 sequence: CASSPRLAGGPGNEQFF. DNA for the CDR3: TGTGCCAGCAGCCCCCGACTAGCGGGGGGGCCAGGCAATGAGCAGTTCTTC.

V gene TRBV7-9 combines with J gene TRBJ1-5; TRBD1 agrees at 7 bases. The CDR3 extends over 18 amino acids. Germline V gives CDR1 SEHNR, CDR2 FQNEAQ (reference sequence). The ends lost 1 base at V and 0 bases at J; junction bases unmatched: 9. CDR3 sequence (DNA): TGTGCCAGCAGCTTAGGATCTACAGGGGCCGATAGCAATCAGCCCCAGCATTTT. Protein: CASSLGSTGADSNQPQHF.

The V gene is TRBV6-5, the J gene TRBJ1-2, with D perhaps matching TRBD1 (6 bases). This CDR3 is built from 14 residues. CDR1 and CDR2 (germline): MNHEY, SVGAGI. V lost 6 bases, J lost 4 bases, and 15 bases lay in between. The CDR3 sequence is CASRDQQGIYGYTF. The CDR3 nucleotides read TGTGCCAGCAGGGATCAACAGGGTATCTATGGCTACACCTTC.

The V call is TRBV11-3, the J call TRBJ2-3; the D gene is possibly TRBD1 (5 bases). This CDR3 comprises 15 residues. With 7 bases removed from V and 0 bases from J, the gap between germline ends came to 14 bases. The germline V gene has CDR1 SGHNT and CDR2 YENEEA. CDR3 in amino acids: CASMDRQPSTDTQYF. CDR3 bases: TGTGCCAGCATGGATCGACAGCCTAGCACAGATACGCAGTATTTT.

In its sample, this clone was seen a few times. The chain couples TRBV18 to TRBJ2-1, with 9 bases matching TRBD2. J gave up 5 bases and V 8 bases, and 10 bases lay outside the gene matches. The CDR3 totals 15 residues. CDR1 is KGHSH and CDR2 is LQKENI in the germline V gene. For the CDR3, the DNA is TGTGCCAGCACGTCCCCTAGCGGGGATAACAATGAGCAGTTCTTC. It specifies CASTSPSGDNNEQFF.

This chain connects TRBV21-1 to TRBJ1-5; TRBD1, the table's D call, was not compared with the DNA. TRBV21-1 is reported as a pseudogene. The CDR3 runs to 23 residues. The CDR3 protein is CASSKAPTPRGFLFGISNQPQHF. Written as DNA, the CDR3 is TGTGCCAGCAGCAAAGCACCGACCCCTAGGGGGTTTTTATTCGGTATTAGCAATCAGCCCCAGCATTTT.

The rearrangement uses TRBV30 and TRBJ2-1; 12 bases are a match to TRBD2. The CDR3 runs to 14 residues. V lost 0 bases to trimming and J lost 9 bases; unmatched junction nucleotides: 3. Germline V CDR1 and CDR2: GTSNPN, SVGIG (reference sequence). CDR3 sequence: CAWSVGLAGSEQFF. In nucleotides, the CDR3 is TGTGCCTGGAGTGTCGGACTAGCGGGGTCTGAGCAGTTCTTC.

This clone showed up just a few times. The chain couples TRBV13 to TRBJ1-1, with D possibly being TRBD1 (5 bases). This CDR3 contains 18 residues. Germline assignment: CDR1 PRHDT and CDR2 FYEKMQ (reference sequence). V lost 0 bases and J lost 3, with 20 bases in between. In DNA, the CDR3 is TGTGCCAGCAGCTTAGGCCTGGGGGAGACCGGCGCGTACACTGAAGCTTTCTTT. Translation gives CASSLGLGETGAYTEAFF.

J is TRBJ2-7 and V is TRBV12-5; D gene uncertain. V lost 7 bases to trimming and J lost 4 bases, with 17 bases between them. This CDR3 comprises 14 residues. Germline CDR1 LGHNT, CDR2 FRNRAP. The CDR3 here is CASASQWGLYEQYF. As DNA, the CDR3 is TGTGCTAGTGCCTCGCAATGGGGTTTGTACGAGCAGTACTTC. The full variable domain, completed using reference TRBV12-5 and TRBJ2-7, is DARVTQTPRHKVTEMGQEVTMRCQPILGHNTVFWYRQTMMQGLELLAYFRNRAPLDDSGMPKDRFSAEMPDATLATLKIQPSEPRDSAVYFCASASQWGLYEQYFGPGTRLTVT.

CDR3 amino acids: CASSVRQGDSPLHF. In nucleotides, the CDR3 is TGTGCCAGCAGTGTCCGGCAGGGTGATTCACCCCTCCACTTT. The chain uses TRBV2 and TRBJ1-6; a possible D gene is TRBD1 (5 bases). Per the germline V gene, CDR1 is SNHLY and CDR2 is FYNNEI. The germline V and J ends were trimmed by 4 bases and 8 bases, with 12 bases remaining between them. The CDR3 is 14 amino acids.

The gene calls are TRBV10-3 and TRBJ2-2; D gene uncertain. Trimming shortened V by 4 bases and J by 2 bases, and 5 bases separated the two germline ends. CDR1 is ENHRY and CDR2 is SYGVKD in the germline V gene. The CDR3 length is 13 residues. CDR3 amino acids: CAISGPNTGELFF. In nucleotides, the CDR3 is TGTGCCATCAGTGGCCCTAACACCGGGGAGCTGTTTTTT.

In DNA, the CDR3 is TGTGCCACCAGCAGAGAACTAGCGGGGGATACGCAGTATTTT. Protein product: CATSRELAGDTQYF. The chain employs TRBV15 and TRBJ2-3; 10 nucleotides align to TRBD2. Trimming cost V 0 bases and J 6 bases; bases outside gene matches: 0. The CDR3 is 14 amino acids. CDR1 and CDR2 (germline): LNHNV, YYDKDF (reference sequence).

This clone was seen just once. The chain carries TRBV4-1 and TRBJ2-7; D remains ambiguous. Trimming shortened V by 0 bases and J by 0 bases, and 15 bases separated the two germline ends. There are 17 residues in the CDR3. Germline CDR1 reads MGHRA; CDR2 reads YSYEKL. The chain's CDR3 is CASSQDPIEVYSYEQYF. The CDR3 DNA follows: TGCGCCAGCAGCCAAGACCCTATAGAAGTTTACTCCTACGAGCAGTACTTC.

V is TRBV18 and J is TRBJ2-1; D tentatively reads TRBD1 or TRBD2 (5 bases each). CDR3 length: 12 amino acids. Trimming pared 6 bases from V and 7 bases from J, leaving 10 bases between. Germline V CDR1 and CDR2: KGHSH, LQKENI. The CDR3: CASSQRGNEQFF. CDR3 DNA: TGTGCCAGCTCCCAGAGGGGAAATGAGCAGTTCTTC.

The chain links TRBV9 to TRBJ1-2; weak D call: TRBD1 (5 bases). Germline V lookup: CDR1 SGDLS, CDR2 YYNGEE. The CDR3 is made up of 14 amino acids. Trimming pared 4 bases from V and 4 bases from J, leaving 14 bases between. The CDR3 region is CASSPSTATYGYTF. CDR3 DNA: TGTGCCAGCAGCCCATCGACAGCTACCTATGGCTACACCTTC.

This clone was seen only once. J is TRBJ1-5 and V is TRBV2; D perhaps matches TRBD1 (6 bases). The CDR3 has 13 amino acids. The germline V and J ends were trimmed by 7 bases and 5 bases, with 12 bases remaining between them. Looked up from germline, CDR1 is SNHLY and CDR2 is FYNNEI. In nucleotides, the CDR3 is TGTGCCAGCATGAAGGGGGGAGATCAGCCCCAGCATTTT. Its protein is CASMKGGDQPQHF.

In nucleotides, the CDR3 is TGCGCCAGCAGCTCGGGACCCATAGGGAATGAGCAGTTCTTC. Translating it yields CASSSGPIGNEQFF. The chain has TRBV5-1 and TRBJ2-1; D tentatively fits TRBD1 or TRBD2 (5 bases each). The CDR3 contains 14 residues. Germline lookup yields CDR1 SGHRS and CDR2 YFSETQ. Deletions cut 3 bases from V and 7 bases from J, with 14 bases between.

The count of this clone is one. This rearrangement joins TRBV5-4 to TRBJ1-1, with TRBD1 as a possible D gene (6 bases). V lost 7 bases and J 0 bases, leaving 16 bases between the germline ends. This CDR3 region has 15 residues. Germline CDR1 reads SGHNT; CDR2 reads YYREEE (reference sequence). Here the CDR3 reads CASEDWGGLNTEAFF. The CDR3 DNA sequence: TGTGCCAGCGAGGACTGGGGGGGGCTGAACACTGAAGCTTTCTTT.